The rows below give T cell receptor beta chains drawn from one sample of a study of OX40 agonist ivuxolimab in advanced cancers. The protocol was immunoSEQ multiplex PCR, while the TCRdb copy is restricted to in-frame clones and leaves out a portion. The sample yields 80,000 or so clones, around 90% seen once. The sample consisted of CD4+ or CD8+ T cells sorted from blood, taken in a trial of the OX40 agonist ivuxolimab. The receptors were gathered from an adult with an advanced solid tumor such as melanoma, head and neck, liver or kidney cancer. The CDR3 runs from the conserved cysteine through the conserved F or W. The order of the fields is V gene, J gene, clone size, D gene, CDR3 protein, CDR3 DNA. The D gene is left open where the match is weak. Clone size is not always given. Where it is, it says once, few, many or a class for expanded clones.

v_gene: TRBV10-3; j_gene: TRBJ2-3; abundance: NA; d_gene: TRBD1; CDR3aa: CAIRTGGYTDTQYF; CDR3nt: TGTGCCATCAGGACAGGGGGTTACACAGATACGCAGTATTTT
v_gene: TRBV29-1; j_gene: TRBJ1-4; abundance: NA; d_gene: NA; CDR3aa: CSVGVQTNEKLFF; CDR3nt: TGCAGCGTTGGGGTACAGACTAATGAAAAACTGTTTTTT
v_gene: TRBV6-5; j_gene: TRBJ1-6; abundance: few; d_gene: NA; CDR3aa: CASSTTPYGVLHF; CDR3nt: TGTGCCAGCAGTACAACCCCGTACGGGGTCCTCCACTTT
v_gene: TRBV6-1; j_gene: TRBJ1-1; abundance: NA; d_gene: TRBD1; CDR3aa: CASRETGHDTEAFF; CDR3nt: TGTGCCAGCAGAGAGACAGGGCACGACACTGAAGCTTTCTTT
v_gene: TRBV7-6; j_gene: TRBJ2-3; abundance: NA; d_gene: TRBD1; CDR3aa: CASSFRTGGTTDTQYF; CDR3nt: TGTGCCAGCAGCTTCCGGACAGGGGGGACCACAGATACGCAGTATTTT
v_gene: TRBV27; j_gene: TRBJ1-1; abundance: NA; d_gene: NA; CDR3aa: CASSLGEATEAFF; CDR3nt: TGTGCCAGCAGTTTGGGGGAAGCCACTGAAGCTTTCTTT
v_gene: TRBV6-1; j_gene: TRBJ2-1; abundance: NA; d_gene: NA; CDR3aa: CASSSNGWDEQFF; CDR3nt: TGTGCCAGCAGCTCCAACGGGTGGGATGAGCAGTTCTTC
v_gene: TRBV6-5; j_gene: TRBJ1-1; abundance: NA; d_gene: NA; CDR3aa: CASSSRGEDTEAFF; CDR3nt: TGTGCCAGCAGTTCCCGAGGGGAGGACACTGAAGCTTTCTTT
v_gene: TRBV6-1; j_gene: TRBJ2-3; abundance: NA; d_gene: TRBD2; CDR3aa: CAMGGTDTDTQYF; CDR3nt: TGTGCCATGGGAGGGACGGACACAGATACGCAGTATTTT
v_gene: TRBV18; j_gene: TRBJ1-5; abundance: NA; d_gene: NA; CDR3aa: CASSGSYSNQPQHF; CDR3nt: TGTGCCAGCTCAGGCAGTTATAGCAATCAGCCCCAGCATTTT
v_gene: TRBV7-6; j_gene: TRBJ1-1; abundance: NA; d_gene: NA; CDR3aa: CASSLEGTNTEAFF; CDR3nt: TGTGCCAGCAGCTTAGAGGGGACTAACACTGAAGCTTTCTTT
v_gene: TRBV5-1; j_gene: TRBJ1-5; abundance: NA; d_gene: NA; CDR3aa: CASSLGVGAYQPQHF; CDR3nt: TGCGCCAGCAGCTTGGGAGTAGGGGCCTATCAGCCCCAGCATTTT